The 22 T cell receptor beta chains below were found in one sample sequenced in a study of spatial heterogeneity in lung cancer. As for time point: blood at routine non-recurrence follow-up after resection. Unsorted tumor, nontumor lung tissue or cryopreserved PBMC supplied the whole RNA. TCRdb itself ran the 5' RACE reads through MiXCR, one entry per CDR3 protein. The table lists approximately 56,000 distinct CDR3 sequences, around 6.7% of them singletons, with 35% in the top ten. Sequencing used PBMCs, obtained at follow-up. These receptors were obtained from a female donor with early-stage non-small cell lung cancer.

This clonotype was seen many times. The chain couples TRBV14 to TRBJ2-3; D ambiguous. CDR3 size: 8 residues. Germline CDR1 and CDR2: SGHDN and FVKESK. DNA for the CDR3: TGTGCGGAGATTACGCAGTATTTT. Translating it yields CAEITQYF.

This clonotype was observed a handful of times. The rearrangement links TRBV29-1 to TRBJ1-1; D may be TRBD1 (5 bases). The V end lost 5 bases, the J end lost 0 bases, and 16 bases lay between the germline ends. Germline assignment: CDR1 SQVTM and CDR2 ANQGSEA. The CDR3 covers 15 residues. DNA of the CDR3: TGCAGCGTTTCGGATCCAGGGACTCTGAACACTGAAGCTTTCTTT. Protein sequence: CSVSDPGTLNTEAFF.

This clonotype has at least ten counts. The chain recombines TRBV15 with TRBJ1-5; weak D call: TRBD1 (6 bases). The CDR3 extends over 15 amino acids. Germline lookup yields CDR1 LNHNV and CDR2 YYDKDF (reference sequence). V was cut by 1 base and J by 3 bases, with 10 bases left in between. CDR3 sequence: CATSRGRQVNQPQHF. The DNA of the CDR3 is TGTGCCACCAGCAGAGGCAGACAGGTCAATCAGCCCCAGCATTTT. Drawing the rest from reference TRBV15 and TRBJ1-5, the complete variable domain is DAMVIQNPRYQVTQFGKPVTLSCSQTLNHNVMYWYQQKSSQAPKLLFHYYDKDFNNEADTPDNFQSRRPNTSFCFLDIRSPGLGDTAMYLCATSRGRQVNQPQHFGDGTRLSIL.

CDR3 protein: CSAKETGPYEQYF. The DNA for the CDR3 is TGCAGTGCTAAGGAAACAGGACCCTACGAGCAGTACTTC. This chain links TRBV20-1 with TRBJ2-7, with D maybe TRBD1 (5 bases). Per germline, CDR1 DFQATT and CDR2 SNEGSKA (reference sequence). V shed 4 bases and J shed 2 bases, with 12 bases lying between them. The CDR3 sequence is 13 residues long.

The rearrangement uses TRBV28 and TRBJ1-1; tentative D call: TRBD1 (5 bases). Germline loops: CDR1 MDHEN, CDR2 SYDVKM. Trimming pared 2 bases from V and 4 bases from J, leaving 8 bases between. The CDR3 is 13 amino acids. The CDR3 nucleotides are TGTGCCAGCAGTTTAGGGGGTGGCACTGAAGCTTTCTTT. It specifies CASSLGGGTEAFF.

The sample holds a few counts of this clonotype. The CDR3 loop is CSVVPGGYGYTF. For the CDR3, the DNA is TGCAGCGTTGTACCAGGGGGATATGGCTACACCTTC. The chain uses TRBV29-1 and TRBJ1-2; 7 nucleotides agree with TRBD1. The CDR3 covers 12 residues. J gave up 5 bases and V 4 bases, and 4 bases lay outside the gene matches. CDR1 and CDR2 from the germline V gene are SQVTM and ANQGSEA.

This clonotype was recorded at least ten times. The CDR3 here is CASNPLRITGELFF. In DNA, the CDR3 is TGTGCCAGCAATCCCCTGCGGATCACCGGGGAGCTGTTTTTT. The chain employs TRBV6-1 and TRBJ2-2; D remains unclear. The V gene lost 7 bases and the J gene lost 4 bases, with 13 bases spanning the gap. CDR1 is MNHNS and CDR2 is SASEGT in the germline V gene. The CDR3 sequence is 14 residues long.

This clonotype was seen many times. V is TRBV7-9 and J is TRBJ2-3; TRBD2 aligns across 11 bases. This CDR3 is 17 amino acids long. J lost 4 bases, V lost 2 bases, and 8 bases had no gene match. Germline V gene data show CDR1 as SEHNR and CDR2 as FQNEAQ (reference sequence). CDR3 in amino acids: CASSLFGTSGRADTQYF. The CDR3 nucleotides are TGTGCCAGCAGCTTATTCGGGACTAGCGGACGGGCAGATACGCAGTATTTT. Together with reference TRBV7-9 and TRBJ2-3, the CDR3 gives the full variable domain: DTGVSQNPRHKITKRGQNVTFRCDPISEHNRLYWYRQTLGQGPEFLTYFQNEAQLEKSRLLSDRFSAERPKGSFSTLEIQRTEQGDSAMYLCASSLFGTSGRADTQYFGPGTRLTVL.

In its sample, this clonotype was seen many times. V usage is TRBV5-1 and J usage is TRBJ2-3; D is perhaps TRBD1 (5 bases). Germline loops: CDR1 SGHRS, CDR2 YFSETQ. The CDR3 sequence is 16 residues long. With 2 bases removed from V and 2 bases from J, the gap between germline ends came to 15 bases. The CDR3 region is CASSFGATRNTDTQYF. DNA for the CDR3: TGCGCCAGCAGCTTTGGGGCGACGAGGAACACAGATACGCAGTATTTT.

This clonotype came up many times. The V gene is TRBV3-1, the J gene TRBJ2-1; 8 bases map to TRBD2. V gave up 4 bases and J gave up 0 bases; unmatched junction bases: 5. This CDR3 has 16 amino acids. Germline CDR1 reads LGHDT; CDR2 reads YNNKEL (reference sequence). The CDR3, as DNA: TGTGCCAGCAGCCCTCCTCGGGGGGGCTCCTACAATGAGCAGTTCTTC. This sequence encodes CASSPPRGGSYNEQFF.

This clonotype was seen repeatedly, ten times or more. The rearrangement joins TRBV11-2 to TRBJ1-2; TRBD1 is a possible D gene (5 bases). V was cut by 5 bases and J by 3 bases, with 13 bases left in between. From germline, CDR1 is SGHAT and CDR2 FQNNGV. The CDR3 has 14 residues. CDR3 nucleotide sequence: TGTGCCAGCAGCCCACCGAGACAGTACTATGGCTACACCTTC. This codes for CASSPPRQYYGYTF.

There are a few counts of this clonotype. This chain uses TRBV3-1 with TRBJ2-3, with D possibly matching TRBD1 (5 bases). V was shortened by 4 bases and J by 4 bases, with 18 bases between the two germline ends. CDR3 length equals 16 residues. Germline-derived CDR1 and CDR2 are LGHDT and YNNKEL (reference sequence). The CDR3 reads CASSLEDLGPADTQYF. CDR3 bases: TGTGCCAGCAGCCTAGAAGACTTGGGGCCGGCAGATACGCAGTATTTT.

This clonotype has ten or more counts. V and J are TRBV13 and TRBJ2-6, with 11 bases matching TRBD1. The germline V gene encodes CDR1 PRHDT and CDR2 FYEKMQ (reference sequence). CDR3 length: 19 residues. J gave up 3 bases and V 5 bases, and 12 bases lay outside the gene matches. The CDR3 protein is CASSHIGQGASYGANVLTF. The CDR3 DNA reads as TGTGCCAGCAGCCACATAGGACAGGGGGCAAGCTATGGGGCCAACGTCCTGACTTTC. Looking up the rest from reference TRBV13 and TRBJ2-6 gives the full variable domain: AAGVIQSPRHLIKEKRETATLKCYPIPRHDTVYWYQQGPGQDPQFLISFYEKMQSDKGSIPDRFSAQQFSDYHSELNMSSLELGDSALYFCASSHIGQGASYGANVLTFGAGSRLTVL.

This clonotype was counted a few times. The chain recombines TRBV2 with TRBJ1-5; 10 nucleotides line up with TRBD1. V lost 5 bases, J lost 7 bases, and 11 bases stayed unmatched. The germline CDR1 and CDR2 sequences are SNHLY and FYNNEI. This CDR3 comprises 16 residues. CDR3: CASSLPGQGPPQPQHF. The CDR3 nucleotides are TGTGCCAGCAGTTTACCGGGACAGGGGCCCCCCCAGCCCCAGCATTTT.

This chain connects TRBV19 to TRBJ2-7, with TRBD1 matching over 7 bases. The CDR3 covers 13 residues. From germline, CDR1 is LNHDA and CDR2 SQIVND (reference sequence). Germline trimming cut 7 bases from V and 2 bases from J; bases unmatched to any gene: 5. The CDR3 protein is CASTQGDTYEQYF. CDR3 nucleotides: TGTGCCAGTACCCAGGGGGACACCTACGAGCAGTACTTC.

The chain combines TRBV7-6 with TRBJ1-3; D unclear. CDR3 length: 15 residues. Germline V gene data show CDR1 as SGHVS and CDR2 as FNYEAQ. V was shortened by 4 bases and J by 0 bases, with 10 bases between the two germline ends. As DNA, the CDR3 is TGTGCCAGCAGCTATTCCGACAACTCTGGAAACACCATATATTTT. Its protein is CASSYSDNSGNTIYF.

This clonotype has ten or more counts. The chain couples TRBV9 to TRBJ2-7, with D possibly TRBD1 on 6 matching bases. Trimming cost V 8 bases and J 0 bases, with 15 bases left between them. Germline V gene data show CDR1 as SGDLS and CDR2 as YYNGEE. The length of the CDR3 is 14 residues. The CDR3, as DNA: TGTGCCAGTTCCGGGACAACTAGCTCCTACGAGCAGTACTTC. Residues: CASSGTTSSYEQYF.

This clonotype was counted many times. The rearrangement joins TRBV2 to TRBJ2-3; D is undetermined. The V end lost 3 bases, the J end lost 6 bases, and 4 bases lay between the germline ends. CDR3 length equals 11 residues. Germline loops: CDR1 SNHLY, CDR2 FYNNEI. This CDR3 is CASSEGDTQYF. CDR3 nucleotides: TGTGCCAGCAGTGAGGGGGATACGCAGTATTTT. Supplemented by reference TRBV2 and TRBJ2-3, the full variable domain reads EPEVTQTPSHQVTQMGQEVILRCVPISNHLYFYWYRQILGQKVEFLVSFYNNEISEKSEIFDDQFSVERPDGSNFTLKIRSTKLEDSAMYFCASSEGDTQYFGPGTRLTVL.

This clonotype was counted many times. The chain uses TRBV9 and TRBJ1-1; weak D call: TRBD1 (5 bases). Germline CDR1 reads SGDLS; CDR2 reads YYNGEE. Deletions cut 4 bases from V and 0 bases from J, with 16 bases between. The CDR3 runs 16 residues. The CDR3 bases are TGTGCCAGCAGCACAGATTCCGGGACGGTGAACACTGAAGCTTTCTTT. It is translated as CASSTDSGTVNTEAFF. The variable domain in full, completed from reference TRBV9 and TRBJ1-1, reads DSGVTQTPKHLITATGQRVTLRCSPRSGDLSVYWYQQSLDQGLQFLIQYYNGEERAKGNILERFSAQQFPDLHSELNLSSLELGDSALYFCASSTDSGTVNTEAFFGQGTRLTVV.

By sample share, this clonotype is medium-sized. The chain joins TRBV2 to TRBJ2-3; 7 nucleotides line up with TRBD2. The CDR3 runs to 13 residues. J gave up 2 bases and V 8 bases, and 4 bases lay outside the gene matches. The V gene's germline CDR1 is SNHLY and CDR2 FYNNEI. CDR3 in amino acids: CASSGGNTDTQYF. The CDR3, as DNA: TGTGCCAGCTCGGGGGGAAACACAGATACGCAGTATTTT.

The CDR3 here is CATSETGTVDGYTF. CDR3 in DNA: TGTGCCACCAGTGAAACCGGGACAGTCGATGGCTACACCTTC. The rearrangement uses TRBV24-1 and TRBJ1-2; 7 bases are shared with TRBD1. CDR3 length: 14 residues. Germline CDR1 KGHDR, CDR2 SFDVKD. Germline trimming cut 4 bases from V and 6 bases from J; bases unmatched to any gene: 7.

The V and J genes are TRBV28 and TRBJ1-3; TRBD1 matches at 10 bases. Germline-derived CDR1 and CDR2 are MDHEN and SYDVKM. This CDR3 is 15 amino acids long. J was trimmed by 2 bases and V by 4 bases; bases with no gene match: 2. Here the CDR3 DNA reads TGTGCCAGCAGTTCAGACAGGGGGCCTGGAAACACCATATATTTT. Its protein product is CASSSDRGPGNTIYF.